What follows describes a single T cell receptor (beta chain). Trimming cost V 7 bases and J 0 bases, with 17 bases left between them. Germline CDR1 is SGHRS and CDR2 is YFSETQ. The CDR3 contains 16 residues. The record originates from a study of blood T cell repertoires in COVID-19. The method was immunoSEQ multiplex PCR; TCRdb's version includes in-frame clones alone and lacks a portion of them. The sample lists under 30,000 clones, roughly four fifths occurring once. This sequence was found in a human donor in a cohort sampled during active COVID-19. The V gene is TRBV5-1, the J gene TRBJ2-1, with D possibly TRBD2 on 7 matching bases. Material for sequencing was peripheral blood. CDR3 in DNA: TGCGCCAGCTTCCGGGGGGCCTCGAGCTCCTACAATGAGCAGTTCTTC. The encoded protein is CASFRGASSSYNEQFF.